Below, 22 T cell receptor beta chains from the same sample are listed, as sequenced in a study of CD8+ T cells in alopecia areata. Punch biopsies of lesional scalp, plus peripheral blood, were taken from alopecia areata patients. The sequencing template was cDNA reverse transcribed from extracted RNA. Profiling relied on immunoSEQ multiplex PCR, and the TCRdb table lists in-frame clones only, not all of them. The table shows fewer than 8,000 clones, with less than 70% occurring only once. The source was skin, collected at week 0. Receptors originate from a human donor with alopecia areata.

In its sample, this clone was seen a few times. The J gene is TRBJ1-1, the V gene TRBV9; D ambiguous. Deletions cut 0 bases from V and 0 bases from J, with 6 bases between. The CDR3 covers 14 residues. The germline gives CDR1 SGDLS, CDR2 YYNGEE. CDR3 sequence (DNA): TGTGCCAGCAGCGTAGACGGGATGAACACTGAAGCTTTCTTT. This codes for CASSVDGMNTEAFF.

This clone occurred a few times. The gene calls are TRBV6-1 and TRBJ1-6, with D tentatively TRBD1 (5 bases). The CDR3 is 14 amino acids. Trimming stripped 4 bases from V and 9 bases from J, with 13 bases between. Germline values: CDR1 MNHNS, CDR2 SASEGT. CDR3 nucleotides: TGTGCCAGCAGTGTGAGCAGGGATGTTTCACCCCTCCACTTT. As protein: CASSVSRDVSPLHF.

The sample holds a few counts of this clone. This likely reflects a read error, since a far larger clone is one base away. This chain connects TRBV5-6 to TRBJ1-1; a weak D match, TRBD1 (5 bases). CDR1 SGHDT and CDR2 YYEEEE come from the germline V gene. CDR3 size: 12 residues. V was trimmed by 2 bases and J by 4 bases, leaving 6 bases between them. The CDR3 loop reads CASSFGTTEAFF. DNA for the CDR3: TGTGCCAGCAGCTTCGGGACCACTGAAGCTTTCTTT.

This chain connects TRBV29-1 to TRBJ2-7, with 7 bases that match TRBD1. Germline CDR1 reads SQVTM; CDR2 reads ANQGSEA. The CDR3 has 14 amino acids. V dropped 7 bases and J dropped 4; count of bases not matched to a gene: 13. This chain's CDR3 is CSAGKGGTGYEQYF. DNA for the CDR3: TGCAGCGCCGGTAAAGGGGGCACCGGGTACGAGCAGTACTTC.

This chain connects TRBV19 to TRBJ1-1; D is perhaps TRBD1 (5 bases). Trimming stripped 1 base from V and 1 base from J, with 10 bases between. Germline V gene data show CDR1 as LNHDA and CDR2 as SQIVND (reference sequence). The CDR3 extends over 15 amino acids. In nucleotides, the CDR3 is TGTGCCAGTAGTATAGTTGGGGCGCAGAACACTGAAGCTTTCTTT. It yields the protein CASSIVGAQNTEAFF.

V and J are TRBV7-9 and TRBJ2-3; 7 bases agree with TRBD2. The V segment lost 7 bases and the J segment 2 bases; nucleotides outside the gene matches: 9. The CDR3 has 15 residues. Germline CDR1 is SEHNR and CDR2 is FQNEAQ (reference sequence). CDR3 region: CASKSRGVDTDTQYF. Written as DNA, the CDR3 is TGTGCCAGCAAGAGTCGGGGGGTGGACACAGATACGCAGTATTTT.

The CDR3 region is CSVERWDAPNEQFF. CDR3 DNA: TGCAGCGTTGAACGATGGGACGCCCCGAATGAGCAGTTCTTC. The chain combines TRBV29-1 with TRBJ2-1; either TRBD1 or TRBD2 may fit D (5 bases each). Germline CDR1 is SQVTM and CDR2 is ANQGSEA. The CDR3 sequence is 14 residues long. Trimming removed 2 bases at V and 7 bases at J, with 15 bases between.

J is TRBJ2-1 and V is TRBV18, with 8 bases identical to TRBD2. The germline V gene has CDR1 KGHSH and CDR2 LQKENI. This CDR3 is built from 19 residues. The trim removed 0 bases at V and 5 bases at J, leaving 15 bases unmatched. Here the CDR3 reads CASSPPGLALSMPNNEQFF. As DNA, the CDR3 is TGTGCCAGCTCACCACCCGGACTAGCCTTATCCATGCCAAACAATGAGCAGTTCTTC.

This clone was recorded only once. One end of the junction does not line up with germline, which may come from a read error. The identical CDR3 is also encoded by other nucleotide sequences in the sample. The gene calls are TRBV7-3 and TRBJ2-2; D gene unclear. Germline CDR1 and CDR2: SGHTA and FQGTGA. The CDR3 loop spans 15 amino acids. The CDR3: CASSLIRASTGELFF. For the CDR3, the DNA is TGCGCCAGCAGCTTAATTAGGGCCTCCACCGGGGAGCTGTTTTTT.

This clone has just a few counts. The CDR3, as DNA: TGTGCCAGCAGCTCCGGGAGTGGTACCGGGGAGCTGTTTTTT. This sequence encodes CASSSGSGTGELFF. The V call is TRBV11-2, the J call TRBJ2-2, with D possibly TRBD2 on 6 matching bases. The CDR3 totals 14 residues. CDR1 SGHAT and CDR2 FQNNGV come from the germline V gene. Trimming removed 4 bases from V and 5 bases from J, with 11 bases in between.

In nucleotides, the CDR3 is TGTGCCAGCAGCTTAACTGACAGCGAAAAAGAAAACTATGGCTACACCTTC. Protein: CASSLTDSEKENYGYTF. The chain couples TRBV7-3 to TRBJ1-2; D is possibly TRBD1 (5 bases). Trimming removed 0 bases at V and 2 bases at J, with 16 bases between. The CDR3 has 17 amino acids. The germline gives CDR1 SGHTA, CDR2 FQGTGA.

The DNA of the CDR3 is TGTGCCATCAGTCAACGGGGCATGCCACCGAATGAGCAGTTCTTC. Its translation is CAISQRGMPPNEQFF. V and J are TRBV10-3 and TRBJ2-1, with D tentatively TRBD1 or TRBD2 (5 bases each). The CDR3 spans 15 residues. V was cut by 5 bases and J by 7 bases, with 18 bases left in between. The V gene's germline CDR1 is ENHRY and CDR2 SYGVKD.

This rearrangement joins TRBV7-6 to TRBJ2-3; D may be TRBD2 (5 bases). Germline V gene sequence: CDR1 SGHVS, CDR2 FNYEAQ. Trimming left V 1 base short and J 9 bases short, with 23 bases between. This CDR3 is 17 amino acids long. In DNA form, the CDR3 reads TGTGCCAGCAGCTTAGATTCGGACCGCCGAGGGTTCGTCACGCAGTATTTT. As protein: CASSLDSDRRGFVTQYF.

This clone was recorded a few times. In nucleotides, the CDR3 is TGTGCCAGCAGCGCGACAGGGGAGTACACTGAAGCTTTCTTT. Residues: CASSATGEYTEAFF. This sequence joins TRBV7-8 and TRBJ1-1; 8 positions match TRBD1. Per germline, CDR1 SGHVS and CDR2 FQNEAQ. This CDR3 region has 14 residues. With V trimmed by 5 bases and J by 3 bases, 5 bases remained unmatched.

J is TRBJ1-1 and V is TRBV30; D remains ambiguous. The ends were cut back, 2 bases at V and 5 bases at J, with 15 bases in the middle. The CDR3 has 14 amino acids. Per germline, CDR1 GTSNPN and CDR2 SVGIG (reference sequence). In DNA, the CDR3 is TGTGCCTGGAGTTCCCTGAGAGGGAGGACTGAAGCTTTCTTT. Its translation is CAWSSLRGRTEAFF.

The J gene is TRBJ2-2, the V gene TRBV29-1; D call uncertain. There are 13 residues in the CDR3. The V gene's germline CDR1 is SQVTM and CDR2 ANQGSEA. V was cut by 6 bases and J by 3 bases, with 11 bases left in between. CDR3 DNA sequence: TGCAGCGTCGCTCCCCAACACACCGGGGAGCTGTTTTTT. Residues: CSVAPQHTGELFF.

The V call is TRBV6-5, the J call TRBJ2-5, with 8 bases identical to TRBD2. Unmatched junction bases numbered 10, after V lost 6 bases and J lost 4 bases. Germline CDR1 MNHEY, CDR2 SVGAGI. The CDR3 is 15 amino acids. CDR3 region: CASSHVSRGGETQYF. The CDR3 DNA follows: TGTGCCAGCAGCCACGTGTCCCGGGGGGGAGAGACCCAGTACTTC.

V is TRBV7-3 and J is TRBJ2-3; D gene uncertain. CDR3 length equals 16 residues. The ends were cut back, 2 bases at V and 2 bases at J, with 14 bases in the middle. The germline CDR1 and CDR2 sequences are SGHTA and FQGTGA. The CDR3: CASSLGGDLNTDTQYF. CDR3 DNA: TGTGCCAGCAGCTTAGGTGGTGACTTAAACACAGATACGCAGTATTTT.

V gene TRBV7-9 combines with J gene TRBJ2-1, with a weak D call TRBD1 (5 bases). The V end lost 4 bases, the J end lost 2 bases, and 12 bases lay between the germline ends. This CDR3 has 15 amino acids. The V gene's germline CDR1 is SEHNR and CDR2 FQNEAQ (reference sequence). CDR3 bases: TGTGCCAGCAGCTCCCAGACAGAAACCTACAATGAGCAGTTCTTC. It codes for CASSSQTETYNEQFF.

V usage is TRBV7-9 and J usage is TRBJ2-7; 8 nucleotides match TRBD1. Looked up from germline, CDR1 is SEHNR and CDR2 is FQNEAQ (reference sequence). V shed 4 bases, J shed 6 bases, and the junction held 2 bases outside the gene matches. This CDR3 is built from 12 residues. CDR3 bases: TGTGCCAGCAGCTATACAGGGGGCGAGCAGTACTTC. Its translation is CASSYTGGEQYF.

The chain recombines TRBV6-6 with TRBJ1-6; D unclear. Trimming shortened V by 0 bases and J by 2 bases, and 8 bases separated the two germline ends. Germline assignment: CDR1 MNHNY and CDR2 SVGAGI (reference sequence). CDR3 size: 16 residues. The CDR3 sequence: CASSYSAGPYNSPLHF. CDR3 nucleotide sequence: TGTGCCAGCAGTTACTCTGCCGGGCCCTATAATTCACCCCTCCACTTT.

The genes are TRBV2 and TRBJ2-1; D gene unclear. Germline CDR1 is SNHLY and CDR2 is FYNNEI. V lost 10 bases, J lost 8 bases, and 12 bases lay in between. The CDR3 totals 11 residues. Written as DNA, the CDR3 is TGTGCCACCTATGGGCAGGATGAGCAGTTCTTC. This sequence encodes CATYGQDEQFF.